This section outlines one T cell receptor beta chain sequence together with its context. Its antigen target is currently unknown. No qualities accompany the bases; no much larger clone lies one base away. Through the immunoSEQ TRB Survey service, multiplex V and J primers were used to amplify rearranged CDR3 beta regions from genomic DNA. Survey-level sequencing depth of up to 500,000 reads per sample was used to keep depth equal across samples. Libraries were purified and pooled, and sequencing was performed on Illumina technology. For the original study's pipeline: Productive clonality, sample overlap, pairwise scatters, CDR3 beta length, V/D/J gene usage and productiveness were all assessed with the immunoSEQ online tools. Alongside Shannon and Simpson indices, calculated diversity was computed as the number of unique rearrangements divided by total templates, multiplied by 100. For principal component analysis, Z-score normalized data were analyzed with the R prcomp function and the ggbiplot package. Morisita's index was used to quantify the clonal overlap between blood and rectum within each subject. TCRdb's version of the immuneACCESS table is confined to in-frame rearrangements and falls short of the full clone set. An unresolved V gene accounts for under half of the shortfall where checked; the remainder is of unknown origin. Clone size and the V and J calls come from that table; the DNA yielded D and trimming. In all, the sample holds about 20,000 clones, and 70% to 80% of those were seen once. Around 7% of the sample comes from the top ten.

During colonoscopy, one to two pinch biopsies were obtained from the rectum for research purposes. No immunosuppressive medication had been given to the ulcerative colitis patients before the diagnostic colonoscopy. Rectal biopsies were digested with proteinase K before DNA isolation. The Wizard kit (Promega) was used to extract genomic DNA from both blood and intestinal samples. This sample is drawn from a study of pediatric ulcerative colitis (dated by TCRdb to between 2018 and 2021). Concerning the study at large: Of the ulcerative colitis patients, about 7 had pancolitis and two had left-sided colitis, and histology in every patient was consistent with ulcerative colitis. Using the Pediatric Ulcerative Colitis Activity Index, a couple of patients were classed as having mild disease, several as having moderate disease and three as having acute severe colitis. From roughly 10 newly diagnosed, treatment-naive pediatric ulcerative colitis patients and four non-IBD control children, paired blood and rectal samples were collected.

V and J are trimmed by 5 bases and 5 bases, and the gene matches miss 2 bases of the junction. The cysteine opens and the phenylalanine closes a CDR3 of 13 amino acids. Just CDR3 DNA is preserved here, 39 bases in frame from base 1. CDR1 and CDR2 are drawn from the germline V gene (reference sequence): MNHNY, SVGAGI. What the study reported, not specific to this receptor: For technical reasons, the blood samples of two patients yielded substantially fewer templates, so those samples were excluded from the blood-rectal overlap analysis. T cells from blood may have been included in the rectal pinch biopsies, particularly in patients with overt colitis. Autologous blood-rectal clonal overlap was significantly higher in ulcerative colitis patients than in controls, suggesting increased T cell trafficking to inflamed tissue. Because the repertoires came from total lymphocyte DNA, rare subsets such as regulatory T cells may have patterns that are not reflected. The healthy control group was small, consisting of only four individuals. A couple of rectal CDR3 clonotypes turned up in every ulcerative colitis patient but in none of the controls. Rectal repertoire features separated controls, mild-moderate and acute severe colitis patients; acute severe colitis showed reduced rectal diversity due to clonal expansions.

The receptor was derived from a boy aged 10-17 years with moderate ulcerative colitis. The source material was gut tissue. This chain is built from TRBV6-6 and TRBJ2-2; TRBD1 lines up with 7 middle nucleotides. The CDR3 has the sequence CASSQQGTGELFF. The DNA reads as follows: TGTGCCAGCAGTCAACAGGGGACCGGGGAGCTGTTTTTT.